This is a list of T cell receptor beta chains from one sample in a study of CD8+CD57+ T cells in acquired aplastic anemia. TCRdb ran MiXCR on the reads and lists one entry per CDR3 protein. The data contain some 210,000 distinct CDR3 sequences, around 60% of them seen just once; the ten biggest clones take up 25% to 35%. The specimen sequenced was sorted CD4+, CD8+, or CD8+CD57+ T cells (not recorded which) from PBMCs. The receptors originated from a human donor in good health. Both conserved end residues are part of each CDR3. D genes are given only for firm matches. Part of the rows lack a size; the others show once, few, many or a class for expanded clones.

.	many	TRBV20-1	TRBJ2-1	CSARDFGGSEQFF	TGCAGTGCTAGAGATTTTGGGGGAAGTGAGCAGTTCTTC
TRBD1	.	TRBV5-8	TRBJ2-7	CASSSSTGGAYEQYF	TGCGCCAGCAGCTCCTCCACAGGGGGCGCTTACGAGCAGTACTTC
TRBD2	.	TRBV7-2	TRBJ2-5	CASSYSGGDETQYF	TGTGCCAGCAGCTATAGCGGGGGGGATGAGACCCAGTACTTC
.	many	TRBV6-5	TRBJ2-3	CASSYRDINTDTQYF	TGTGCCAGCAGTTATCGCGACATTAACACAGATACGCAGTATTTT
TRBD2	once	TRBV29-1	TRBJ2-3	CSVEGREGATDTQYF	TGCAGCGTTGAAGGGCGGGAGGGCGCCACAGATACGCAGTATTTT
.	.	TRBV24-1	TRBJ1-1	CATTSHSETEAFF	TGTGCCACCACCTCCCACTCAGAGACTGAAGCTTTCTTT
.	.	TRBV29-1	TRBJ1-1	CSVAARQGNTEAFF	TGCAGCGTTGCGGCCCGGCAGGGGAACACTGAAGCTTTCTTT
.	.	TRBV7-6	TRBJ2-6	CASSPTGELGANVLTF	TGTGCCAGCAGCCCAACCGGGGAGCTTGGGGCCAACGTCCTGACTTTC
TRBD1	.	TRBV20-1	TRBJ2-1	CSAMPGTGGSYNEQFF	TGCAGTGCCATGCCCGGGACAGGGGGCTCCTACAATGAGCAGTTCTTC
.	.	TRBV2	TRBJ1-1	CASSEALMGKWTEAFF	TGTGCCAGCAGTGAAGCGCTTATGGGTAAATGGACTGAAGCTTTCTTT
TRBD2	.	TRBV27	TRBJ2-7	CASSTRGGGSYEQYF	TGTGCCAGCAGTACCCGGGGGGGCGGCTCCTACGAGCAGTACTTC
.	many	TRBV19	TRBJ2-2	CASSILSRVAGELFF	TGTGCCAGTAGTATACTTTCCAGGGTCGCCGGGGAGCTGTTTTTT
.	.	TRBV5-1	TRBJ2-7	CASSFDAGLNYEQYF	TGCGCCAGCAGCTTTGACGCGGGGCTCAACTACGAGCAGTACTTC
.	.	TRBV7-8	TRBJ2-7	CASSGGSGYEQYF	TGTGCCAGCAGTGGGGGCTCGGGCTACGAGCAGTACTTC
TRBD1	many	TRBV15	TRBJ2-1	CATSRGSRDRGNNEQFF	TGTGCCACCAGCAGAGGCTCCCGGGACAGGGGGAACAATGAGCAGTTCTTC
.	few	TRBV19	TRBJ1-1	CASSAERGNSGTEAFF	TGTGCCAGTAGCGCGGAGAGGGGGAATTCGGGCACTGAAGCTTTCTTT
.	once	TRBV20-1	TRBJ1-6	CSARTGLYSPLHF	TGCAGTGCTAGAACTGGGTTGTACTCACCCCTCCACTTT
TRBD2	.	TRBV25-1	TRBJ2-3	CASSELGGETSTDTQYF	TGTGCCAGCAGTGAATTGGGGGGGGAGACTAGCACAGATACGCAGTATTTT
.	.	TRBV7-2	TRBJ2-1	CASSLGLGGGENEQFF	TGTGCCAGCAGCTTAGGTTTAGGGGGGGGGGAGAATGAGCAGTTCTTC
TRBD2	many	TRBV9	TRBJ2-5	CASGTSGAETQYF	TGTGCCAGCGGGACTAGCGGGGCGGAGACCCAGTACTTC